The clone carrying this TCR beta chain has a count of ten or more. The antigen is unknown. These data originate in a study of human T cells and chemical hapten exposure. General study findings and limits: DPC sensitization did not alter TCRs above 1 in 1000 frequency.

TCRdb re-analysed the RACE reads in MiXCR, keeping a single row per CDR3 protein. The repertoire consists of 75,000 to 100,000 distinct CDR3 sequences, with about 9.3% occurring once and the leading ten covering approximately 2%. Time point noted: patch test 2, 6 weeks after DPC sensitization. Treatment described: therapeutic diphenylcyclopropenone sensitization with weekly scalp DPC. Those who donated were patients with alopecia, 18 to 70 years of age, and suitable for DPC. Blood, whole and unfractionated, served as the source for total RNA extraction. This receptor was obtained from a woman in her 40s with alopecia areata. Some clones in this sample may be carry-over from other donors' samples. The sample in question was whole blood, obtained in connection with sensitization to the hapten diphenylcyclopropenone (DPC).

This CDR3 reads CASSQGFSGNTIYF. The CDR3 DNA is TGTGCCAGCAGCCAAGGCTTCTCTGGAAACACCATATATTTT. The chain employs TRBV6-2 or TRBV6-3 and TRBJ1-3; no firm D call. The CDR3 is 14 residues long. Germline V gene sequence: CDR1 MNHEY, CDR2 SVGEGT. Deletions cut 6 bases from V and 0 bases from J, with 9 bases between.